This T cell receptor (beta chain) was found in a study of T cell responses to AZD1222 COVID-19 vaccine. Study findings and constraints: In all cases, repertoires were sampled only after the peak T cell response.

Turning to this clone: Its target is not known.

Data came from immunoSEQ multiplex PCR; TCRdb stores just in-frame clones and leaves some out. The sample lists 120,000 to 150,000 clones, 88% occurring once. Specimen: peripheral blood, collected on day 0 of MenACWY control vaccination. The TCR was taken from an adult in good health.

The CDR3 is CASSPLGLAGGPRDEQFF. The DNA for the CDR3 is TGTGCCAGCAGCCCCTTGGGGCTAGCGGGGGGGCCTAGGGATGAGCAGTTCTTC. The V gene is TRBV13, the J gene TRBJ2-1; TRBD2 agrees at 12 bases. Germline CDR1 is PRHDT and CDR2 is FYEKMQ (reference sequence). Germline trimming cut 5 bases from V and 8 bases from J; bases unmatched to any gene: 16. This CDR3 region has 18 residues.